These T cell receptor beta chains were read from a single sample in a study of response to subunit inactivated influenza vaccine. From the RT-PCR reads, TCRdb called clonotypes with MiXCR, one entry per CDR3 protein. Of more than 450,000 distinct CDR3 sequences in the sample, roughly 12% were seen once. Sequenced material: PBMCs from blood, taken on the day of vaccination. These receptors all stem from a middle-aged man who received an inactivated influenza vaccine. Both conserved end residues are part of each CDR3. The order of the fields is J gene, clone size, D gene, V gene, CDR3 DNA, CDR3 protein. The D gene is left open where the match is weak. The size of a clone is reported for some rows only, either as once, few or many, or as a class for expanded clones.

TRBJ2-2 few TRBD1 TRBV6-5 TGTGCCAGCAGTTATGACAGGGTCAGCACCGGGGAGCTGTTTTTT CASSYDRVSTGELFF
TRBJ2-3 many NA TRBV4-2 TGTGCCAGCAGCCCAGAGTATGGTCGTCGTCGGCCAGATACGCAGTATTTT CASSPEYGRRRPDTQYF
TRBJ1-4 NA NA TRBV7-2 TGTGCCAGCAGACAAGCCGGAAGACAAGGCGAAAAACTGTTTTTT CASRQAGRQGEKLFF
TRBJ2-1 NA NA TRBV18 TGTGCCAGCTCACCACTTGCGGGGACAACCTACAATGAGCAGTTCTTC CASSPLAGTTYNEQFF
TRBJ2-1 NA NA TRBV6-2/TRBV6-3 TGTGCCAGCAGCAACGGGGGCCCCAATGAGCAGTTCTTC CASSNGGPNEQFF
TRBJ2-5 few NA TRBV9 TGTGCCAGCAGCGACTCACGCGGTGGAGAGACCCAGTACTTC CASSDSRGGETQYF
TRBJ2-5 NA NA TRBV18 TGTGCCAGCTCACCACCACAGCTAAAAGAGACCCAGTACTTC CASSPPQLKETQYF
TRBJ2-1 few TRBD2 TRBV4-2 TGTGCCAGCAGCCAAGCCGCGGGGGGTTCCTACAATGAGCAGTTCTTC CASSQAAGGSYNEQFF
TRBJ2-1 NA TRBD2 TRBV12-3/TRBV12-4 TGTGCCAGCAGTTCCTACTCCGGGACTACAGATGAGCAGTTCTTC CASSSYSGTTDEQFF
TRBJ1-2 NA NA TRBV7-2 TGTGCCAGCAGCCCTCGAACGAGACGAGACTATGGCTACACCTTC CASSPRTRRDYGYTF
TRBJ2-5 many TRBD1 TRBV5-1 TGCGCCAGCAGCGCCAGACAAAGACAGGGTGGAGAGACCCAGTACTTC CASSARQRQGGETQYF
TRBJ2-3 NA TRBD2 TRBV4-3 TGCGCCAGCAGCCAAGATAGGGTCACTAGCGGGGTGGATACGCAGTATTTT CASSQDRVTSGVDTQYF
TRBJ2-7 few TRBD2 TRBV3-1 TGTGCCAGCACCAAAGGGTCTAGCGGAATCTACGAGCAGTACTTC CASTKGSSGIYEQYF
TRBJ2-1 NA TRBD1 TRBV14 TGTGCCAGCAGCCAAATGCACCGGGACAGGGGCCAAAACAATGAGCAGTTCTTC CASSQMHRDRGQNNEQFF
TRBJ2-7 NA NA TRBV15 TGTGCCACCAGCAGCCGAACGGTATCCGGGACCTACGAGCAGTACTTC CATSSRTVSGTYEQYF
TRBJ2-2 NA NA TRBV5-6 TGTGCCAGCTCCCCCGGGGCAGCGAACACCGGGGAGCTGTTTTTT CASSPGAANTGELFF
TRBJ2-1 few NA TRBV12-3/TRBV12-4 TGTGCCAGCAGTCCCCCAGTGGGCCACGGACCGAGGAATGAGCAGTTCTTC CASSPPVGHGPRNEQFF
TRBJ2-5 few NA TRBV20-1 TGCAGTGCCCGGGGGAGGACGGAGACCCAGTACTTC CSARGRTETQYF
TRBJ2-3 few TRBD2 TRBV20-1 TGCAGTGCTAGAGGGACTAGCGGGGCCCTCGATACGCAGTATTTT CSARGTSGALDTQYF
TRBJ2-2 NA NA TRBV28 TGTGCCAGCAGTCCGCCTCGACCCAGGGAGCTGTTTTTT CASSPPRPRELFF
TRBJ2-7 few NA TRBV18 TGTGCCAGCTCACCGTCCGGACCCGACAACGAGCAGTACTTC CASSPSGPDNEQYF
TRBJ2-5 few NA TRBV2 TGTGCCAGCAGTGGAGGGATGGAGACCCAGTACTTC CASSGGMETQYF
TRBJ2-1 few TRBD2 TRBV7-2 TGTGCCAGCAGTCGGACTAGCGGGGCCCACAATGAGCAGTTCTTC CASSRTSGAHNEQFF
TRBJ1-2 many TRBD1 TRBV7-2 TGTGCCAGCGGACAGGGGGCTCCTAACTATGGCTACACCTTC CASGQGAPNYGYTF
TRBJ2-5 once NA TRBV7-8 TGTGCCAGCAGCTTCCTCGGGACACAACAAGAGACCCAGTACTTC CASSFLGTQQETQYF
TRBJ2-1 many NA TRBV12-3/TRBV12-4 TGTGCCAGCAGTTCGGTGGGTAGGGGCACCTCCTACAATGAGCAGTTCTTC CASSSVGRGTSYNEQFF
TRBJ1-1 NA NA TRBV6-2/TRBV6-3 TGTGCCAGCAGTTACGGGAGTCAGAACACTGAAGCTTTCTTT CASSYGSQNTEAFF
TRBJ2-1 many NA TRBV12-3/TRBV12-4 TGTGCCAGCAGCCGTCAATACAATGAGCAGTTCTTC CASSRQYNEQFF
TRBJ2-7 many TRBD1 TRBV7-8 TGTGCCAGCAGCCAAGACAGGGTGAGCTCCTACGAGCAGTACTTC CASSQDRVSSYEQYF